This TCR beta chain was observed in a study of T-cell reconstitution after alpha-beta-depleted transplantation in children. General study points: Counts and diversity of T cells one year after transplant came mostly from newly produced T cells. Where alpha-beta T cells came from about two months after transplant was reportedly several hundred expanded graft clones.

Trimming removed 0 bases from V and 0 bases from J; junction bases left unmatched: 5. This CDR3 has 16 residues. The germline V gene encodes CDR1 MNHEY and CDR2 SVGAGI. Researchers prepared the TCRbeta library using unique molecular identifiers, the study reports. Via MiXCR, TCRdb re-called the PCR reads, giving one row per CDR3 protein. The data hold 700,000 to 850,000 distinct CDR3 sequences, with less than 20% observed a single time. A remark on this clonotype: Its antigen is unknown.

The chain uses TRBV6-5 and TRBJ2-7; 7 positions agree with TRBD1. This TCR came from a male patient aged 10 to 17 who had a stem cell transplant for acute lymphoblastic leukemia, so the T cells may come from the graft donor. Material: PBMCs, mostly from graft donor cells, obtained 360 days after TCRalphabeta/CD19-depleted stem cell transplant. The CDR3 DNA reads TGTGCCAGCAGTTACTCGGGGCACAGGGGCTCCTACGAGCAGTACTTC. It is translated as CASSYSGHRGSYEQYF.